This T cell receptor (beta chain) was profiled in a study of blood T cell repertoires in COVID-19. Overall study context: Donors in the United States, Italy and Spain gave samples during acute or convalescent COVID-19. Sources were T cells, B-cell-depleted T cells, or PBMCs; the material itself was cDNA or gDNA.

Seattle patients were enrolled during active infection and followed longitudinally. How the authors handled the data: Estimation of nucleated cell counts relied on the amplification of reference gene primers. The method was immunoSEQ multiplex PCR; TCRdb's version includes in-frame clones alone and lacks a portion of them. V, J and clone size were drawn from that table, and D and trimming were deduced from the DNA. The sample shows roughly 160,000 clones, more than 75% of them seen only once. V lost 4 bases, J lost 7 bases, and 15 bases lay in between. This CDR3 has 13 residues. CDR1 and CDR2 (germline): SGDLS, YYNGEE.

The clonotype originates from a man between 18 and 35 years old with COVID-19, enrolled during active disease. The chain carries TRBV9 and TRBJ2-7; no firm D call. Material: peripheral blood. The CDR3 protein is CASSPTVFGEQYF. The DNA for the CDR3 is TGTGCCAGCAGCCCCACGGTGTTCGGGGAGCAGTACTTC.